The 3 T cell receptor beta chains given below trace back to one sample, sequenced in a study of intratumoral heterogeneity in liver cancer. Using immunoSEQ multiplex PCR, the repertoire was profiled, and TCRdb retains in-frame clones only, with some absent. The repertoire holds about 20,000 clones, with approximately 70% as singletons. Here the sequenced sample was tumor-adjacent normal tissue, taken before any cancer treatment. All receptors derive from a woman aged 70-85 years with hepatocellular carcinoma.

This clone has only a few counts. The genes are TRBV4-1 and TRBJ2-2, with D possibly TRBD1 on 6 matching bases. V lost 1 base, J lost 4 bases, and 19 bases lay in between. Germline V CDR1 and CDR2: MGHRA, YSYEKL. The CDR3 covers 18 residues. CDR3 sequence reads: CASSQGPLREGGTGELFF. CDR3 sequence (DNA): TGCGCCAGCAGCCAAGGTCCGCTCAGGGAAGGGGGCACCGGGGAGCTGTTTTTT.

Only one count was recorded for this clone. The chain employs TRBV24-1 and TRBJ2-5; 7 bases line up with TRBD1. With 2 bases clipped from V and 4 bases from J, the junction kept 6 bases outside the gene matches. This CDR3 comprises 15 residues. Germline CDR1 reads KGHDR; CDR2 reads SFDVKD. This CDR3 is CATSDSGGWGETQYF. CDR3 coding DNA: TGTGCCACCAGTGATTCAGGGGGTTGGGGAGAGACCCAGTACTTC.

The chain couples TRBV7-9 to TRBJ2-1; weak D call: TRBD2 (6 bases). Trimming removed 1 base at V and 8 bases at J, with 12 bases between. There are 14 residues in the CDR3. Germline CDR1 SEHNR, CDR2 FQNEAQ (reference sequence). The CDR3 loop is CASSLGGGVDEQFF. CDR3 DNA: TGTGCCAGCAGCTTAGGGGGCGGGGTCGATGAGCAGTTCTTC.